What follows describes a single TCR beta chain. This CDR3 contains 14 residues. Trimming left V 0 bases short and J 8 bases short, with 14 bases between. Germline CDR1 reads SGHRS; CDR2 reads YFSETQ. The data belong to a study of blood T cell repertoires in COVID-19. The protocol was immunoSEQ multiplex PCR, while the TCRdb copy is restricted to in-frame clones and leaves out a portion. The repertoire consists of roughly 180,000 clones, with 94% occurring once and the leading ten covering 0.76%. The chain uses TRBV5-1 and TRBJ1-2, with no clear D. Sequencing used peripheral blood. The clonotype was recovered from a man under 40 with COVID-19, enrolled during active disease. The CDR3 protein is CASSLVVDTGGYTF. CDR3 DNA: TGCGCCAGCAGCTTGGTAGTCGACACCGGAGGCTACACCTTC.